Below are 29 T cell receptor beta chains sequenced from a single sample in a study of spatial heterogeneity in lung cancer. TCRdb reprocessed the 5' RACE reads with MiXCR, giving one entry per CDR3 protein. The sample includes roughly 5,100 distinct CDR3 sequences, roughly a third of them seen just once. Time point reported: sample taken at primary tumor resection. No cell sorting; template was whole RNA from tumor, lung tissue or PBMC. The source material was PBMCs, sampled at surgery. The receptors come from a female donor with early-stage non-small cell lung cancer.

A note on this clonotype: In a library made to pick up alpha chains, this beta chain is a stray read with a size that means little. The rearrangement links TRBV6-5 to TRBJ2-2, with D possibly TRBD2 on 6 matching bases. V lost 7 bases to trimming and J lost 4 bases, with 19 bases between them. Germline loops: CDR1 MNHEY, CDR2 SVGAGI. The CDR3 has 16 amino acids. CDR3 sequence reads: CASTLQRGFSTGELFF. CDR3 DNA: TGTGCCAGCACCCTGCAACGGGGGTTTTCCACCGGGGAGCTGTTTTTT.

As concerns this clonotype: This beta chain is off target for a library built for alpha chains, so its abundance means little. This chain links TRBV12-3 or TRBV12-4 with TRBJ2-7, with a weak D call TRBD2 (6 bases). Trimming took off 5 bases at V and 2 bases at J, with 16 bases between the two ends. The CDR3 contains 15 residues. The CDR3 sequence is CASSPLGEVTYEQYF. In DNA form, the CDR3 reads TGTGCCAGCAGTCCCCTCGGGGAGGTAACCTACGAGCAGTACTTC.

This clonotype was observed a handful of times. In a library made to pick up alpha chains, this beta chain is a stray read with a size that means little. The V and J genes are TRBV11-1 and TRBJ2-5; D uncertain. Germline V gene lookup returns CDR1 SGHAT and CDR2 FQDESV (reference sequence). V was cut by 5 bases and J by 5 bases, with 12 bases left in between. This CDR3 spans 13 amino acids. In DNA form, the CDR3 reads TGTGCCAGCAGCAGGACCGAGCCGGAGACCCAGTACTTC. Encoded protein: CASSRTEPETQYF.

Regarding this clonotype: Found in a library prepared for alpha chains, this beta chain is an off-target read, and its abundance has little meaning. The chain recombines TRBV20-1 with TRBJ2-2; 8 bases line up with TRBD2. CDR3 length equals 16 residues. In germline, CDR1 is DFQATT, CDR2 SNEGSKA (reference sequence). Unmatched junction bases numbered 4, after V lost 0 bases and J lost 1 base. As DNA, the CDR3 is TGCAGTGCTAGAGATCGGCTAGCGGGGAACACCGGGGAGCTGTTTTTT. It encodes CSARDRLAGNTGELFF.

This clonotype is labeled as medium-sized. The library was prepared for alpha chains; this beta chain is a stray read, so its frequency means little. The CDR3 coding sequence is TGTGCCAGCAGCCAGAAGGAGACCCAGTACTTC. Translation: CASSQKETQYF. The rearrangement links TRBV12-3 or TRBV12-4 to TRBJ2-5; D uncertain. Trimming pared 6 bases from V and 5 bases from J, leaving 7 bases between. The length of the CDR3 is 11 residues.

This clonotype has just a few counts. A library prepared for alpha chains yielded this beta chain as an off-target read; its size is of little meaning. The V call is TRBV6-4, the J call TRBJ2-1; 11 bases line up with TRBD2. Germline V gene lookup returns CDR1 MRHNA and CDR2 SNTAGT. Trimming removed 5 bases from V and 7 bases from J; junction bases left unmatched: 16. This CDR3 spans 18 amino acids. For the CDR3, the DNA is TGTGCCAGCAGTCCACAGCCGACAATAGCGGGGGGGCTGAATGAGCAGTTCTTC. Encoded protein: CASSPQPTIAGGLNEQFF.

This clonotype has just a few counts. Because this beta chain is a stray read in a library intended to capture alpha chains, its abundance should not be given much weight. J is TRBJ2-3 and V is TRBV24-1; 8 positions agree with TRBD2. There are 16 residues in the CDR3. With V trimmed by 3 bases and J by 1 base, 5 bases remained unmatched. Looked up from germline, CDR1 is KGHDR and CDR2 is SFDVKD. The CDR3 protein is CATSDAVAGRTDTQYF. The DNA of the CDR3 is TGTGCCACCAGTGATGCTGTAGCGGGGCGCACAGATACGCAGTATTTT.

In the case of this clonotype: The library was designed around alpha chains, so this beta chain is a stray read whose abundance carries little weight. The V and J genes are TRBV24-1 and TRBJ2-1; D gene unclear. The V end was cut by 0 bases, the J end by 3 bases, with 8 bases between. Germline loops: CDR1 KGHDR, CDR2 SFDVKD. The length of the CDR3 is 15 residues. The CDR3 bases are TGTGCCACCAGTGATTTGGGCAGGAGCTACAATGAGCAGTTCTTC. Translation: CATSDLGRSYNEQFF.

On this clonotype: This beta chain lies outside the target of a library built for alpha chains; its clone size means little. The rearrangement uses TRBV4-1 and TRBJ1-1; unclear D gene. CDR3 length: 16 residues. CDR1 is MGHRA, CDR2 YSYEKL, per germline. V shed 0 bases and J shed 1 base, with 12 bases lying between them. The CDR3, as DNA: TGCGCCAGCAGCCAAGATGAGGGAGGGCAGAACACTGAAGCTTTCTTT. Translated, it gives CASSQDEGGQNTEAFF.

Comments on this clonotype: The library was designed around alpha chains, so this beta chain is a stray read whose abundance carries little weight. The rearrangement links TRBV5-6 to TRBJ2-7; no definite D call. The germline V gene has CDR1 SGHDT and CDR2 YYEEEE. CDR3 length: 15 amino acids. V lost 2 bases and J 5 bases, leaving 17 bases between the germline ends. The CDR3 sequence is CASSFPGLGPHEQYF. DNA for the CDR3: TGTGCCAGCAGCTTCCCCGGTCTAGGCCCCCACGAGCAGTACTTC.

This clonotype occurred a few times. Found in a library prepared for alpha chains, this beta chain is an off-target read, and its abundance has little meaning. This chain connects TRBV5-5 to TRBJ1-6; possibly TRBD1 for D (5 bases). CDR3 length: 15 amino acids. Trimming stripped 1 base from V and 8 bases from J, with 13 bases between. The germline V gene has CDR1 SGHKS and CDR2 YYEKEE (reference sequence). The CDR3: CASSLSAGTHSPLHF. In nucleotides, the CDR3 is TGTGCCAGCAGCTTGTCGGCAGGGACCCATTCACCCCTCCACTTT. The whole variable domain, remainder taken from reference TRBV5-5 and TRBJ1-6, is DAGVTQSPTHLIKTRGQQVTLRCSPISGHKSVSWYQQVLGQGPQFIFQYYEKEERGRGNFPDRFSARQFPNYSSELNVNALLLGDSALYLCASSLSAGTHSPLHFGNGTRLTVT.

Within the sample, this clonotype is medium-sized. The library was built for alpha chains, so this beta chain is an off-target read and its size means little. This chain joins TRBV12-3 or TRBV12-4 and TRBJ2-6, with 7 positions matching TRBD1. CDR3 length: 13 amino acids. V was pared by 5 bases and J by 13 bases, with 8 bases of the junction left unmatched. CDR3 sequence: CASSPTGTRVLTF. The DNA of the CDR3 is TGTGCCAGCAGTCCGACAGGGACCAGGGTCCTGACTTTC.

Remarks on this clonotype: This beta chain is a stray read from a library made for alpha chains; its abundance is not meaningful. The chain links TRBV7-2 to TRBJ2-7; 7 positions agree with TRBD2. Trimming cost V 4 bases and J 3 bases; bases outside gene matches: 9. The CDR3 spans 15 residues. Germline V gives CDR1 SGHTA, CDR2 FQGNSA. The CDR3 DNA reads as TGTGCCAGCAGCTGGATGCTAGCGGCCTTCTACGAGCAGTACTTC. It encodes CASSWMLAAFYEQYF. Looking up the rest from reference TRBV7-2 and TRBJ2-7 gives the full variable domain: GAGVSQSPSNKVTEKGKDVELRCDPISGHTALYWYRQSLGQGLEFLIYFQGNSAPDKSGLPSDRFSAERTGGSVSTLTIQRTQQEDSAVYLCASSWMLAAFYEQYFGPGTRLTVT.

This clonotype was seen more than once but under ten times. Little can be read into the size of this beta chain, an off-target read in a library designed for alpha chains. The chain joins TRBV20-1 to TRBJ1-2; D gene ambiguous. The germline V gene encodes CDR1 DFQATT and CDR2 SNEGSKA (reference sequence). V was pared by 5 bases and J by 8 bases, with 18 bases between. This CDR3 region has 13 residues. The CDR3 DNA reads TGCAGTGCTCGAAGTTTGAGGTTTCGCGGCTACACCTTC. Translating it yields CSARSLRFRGYTF.

Comment on this clonotype: With the library built for alpha chains, this beta chain is off target and its frequency is not meaningful. This chain uses TRBV12-3 or TRBV12-4 with TRBJ2-2; 10 nucleotides agree with TRBD2. J lost 6 bases, V lost 1 base, and 8 bases had no gene match. The CDR3 totals 17 residues. The CDR3 coding sequence is TGTGCCAGCAGTTTAGTACTAGCGGGAACAGGGTCCGGGGAGCTGTTTTTT. Protein: CASSLVLAGTGSGELFF.

As for this clonotype: This beta chain turned up in a library designed for alpha chains; as an off-target read, its abundance says little. This rearrangement joins TRBV29-1 to TRBJ2-3; 12 positions agree with TRBD2. With 0 bases clipped from V and 11 bases from J, the junction kept 9 bases outside the gene matches. The CDR3 contains 15 residues. CDR1 is SQVTM, CDR2 ANQGSEA, per germline. CDR3 nucleotides: TGCAGCGTTGAAGAAAGTCTTCTAGCGGGGGGGGAGCAGTATTTT. It translates to CSVEESLLAGGEQYF.

On this clonotype: A library made for alpha chains picked up this beta chain off target, so its size means little. The chain is built from TRBV5-1 and TRBJ2-2, with 7 bases matching TRBD2. This CDR3 is built from 14 residues. Germline V CDR1 and CDR2: SGHRS, YFSETQ. V lost 4 bases to trimming and J lost 14 bases; unmatched junction nucleotides: 14. CDR3 DNA sequence: TGCGCCAGCAGCCCCGGACTAGTTTCGGTGTCCCTGTTTTTT. Translation gives CASSPGLVSVSLFF.

For this clonotype: This beta chain is an off-target read within a library intended for alpha chains, so its frequency means little. This chain connects TRBV28 to TRBJ2-5; D not resolved. V was trimmed by 8 bases and J by 0 bases, leaving 13 bases between them. The CDR3 extends over 14 amino acids. CDR1 and CDR2 (germline): MDHEN, SYDVKM. DNA for the CDR3: TGTGCCAGCTTAGGCCTCCTGTACCAAGAGACCCAGTACTTC. Protein product: CASLGLLYQETQYF.

Turning to this clonotype: This beta chain came through as a stray read in a library set up for alpha chains, and its size says little. The chain has TRBV6-5 and TRBJ2-3; perhaps TRBD1 as D (5 bases). V gave up 6 bases and J gave up 4 bases, with 11 bases separating them. The germline CDR1 and CDR2 sequences are MNHEY and SVGAGI. This CDR3 spans 13 amino acids. The chain's CDR3 is CASSPVGPDTQYF. The CDR3 nucleotides read TGTGCCAGCAGCCCCGTGGGGCCAGATACGCAGTATTTT.

Turning to this clonotype: A library prepared for alpha chains yielded this beta chain as an off-target read; its size is of little meaning. This chain joins TRBV5-4 and TRBJ2-3; D not resolved. Looked up from germline, CDR1 is SGHNT and CDR2 is YYREEE (reference sequence). The CDR3 runs to 14 residues. Trimming took 2 bases from V and 4 from J, leaving 11 bases between them. CDR3: CASSFRATPDTQYF. The CDR3 DNA reads as TGTGCCAGCAGCTTTAGGGCCACCCCAGATACGCAGTATTTT.

The table lists this clonotype with a count of one. This beta chain was picked up by a library intended for alpha chains and is off target, so its count carries little meaning. The chain recombines TRBV20-1 with TRBJ2-3; 8 bases agree with TRBD2. There are 12 residues in the CDR3. Germline lookup yields CDR1 DFQATT and CDR2 SNEGSKA (reference sequence). Trimming at V came to 6 bases and at J to 4 bases, leaving 3 bases not matched to a gene. The CDR3 protein is CSAPTSADTQYF. The DNA of the CDR3 is TGCAGTGCGCCGACTAGCGCAGATACGCAGTATTTT.

For this clonotype: The library was prepared for alpha chains; this beta chain is a stray read, so its frequency means little. The chain recombines TRBV20-1 with TRBJ2-3; no definite D call. Trimming removed 3 bases from V and 0 bases from J, with 7 bases in between. Germline-derived CDR1 and CDR2 are DFQATT and SNEGSKA (reference sequence). The CDR3 spans 13 residues. The CDR3 DNA is TGCAGTGCTAGCCTAGATAGCACAGATACGCAGTATTTT. Translating it yields CSASLDSTDTQYF.

As for this clonotype: This beta chain lies outside the target of a library built for alpha chains; its clone size means little. The rearrangement uses TRBV29-1 and TRBJ2-1; 10 bases are shared with TRBD2. This CDR3 has 13 residues. Per germline, CDR1 SQVTM and CDR2 ANQGSEA. J gave up 7 bases and V 6 bases, and 6 bases lay outside the gene matches. The CDR3 DNA is TGCAGCGTAGCCGGGACTAGCGATAATGAGCAGTTCTTC. Translation: CSVAGTSDNEQFF.

A remark on this clonotype: This beta chain is a stray read from a library made for alpha chains; its abundance is not meaningful. The chain combines TRBV28 with TRBJ2-7, with a tentative D call TRBD2 (5 bases). The V end lost 3 bases, the J end lost 2 bases, and 14 bases lay between the germline ends. Germline CDR1 reads MDHEN; CDR2 reads SYDVKM. CDR3 length equals 15 residues. The CDR3 coding sequence is TGTGCCAGCAGTTTGGAGAGGGTGGGAGCCTACGAGCAGTACTTC. This codes for CASSLERVGAYEQYF.

This clonotype was observed a few times. An end of the junction differs from the germline gene, which may be a read error. This beta chain is off target for a library built for alpha chains, so its abundance means little. This rearrangement joins TRBV7-7 to TRBJ2-1, with D perhaps being TRBD1 or TRBD2 (6 bases each). The germline V gene encodes CDR1 SSHAT and CDR2 FNYEAQ (reference sequence). The CDR3 covers 14 residues. The CDR3 sequence: CASSLGGLYNEQFF. CDR3 coding DNA: TGTGCTAGCAGCTTAGGGGGACTTTACAATGAGCAGTTCTTC.

With respect to this clonotype: As an off-target read in a library built for alpha chains, this beta chain has a frequency of little significance. The V gene is TRBV6-1, the J gene TRBJ2-7; 13 bases match TRBD2. The CDR3 is 17 amino acids. The germline V gene encodes CDR1 MNHNS and CDR2 SASEGT. With V trimmed by 3 bases and J by 6 bases, 11 bases remained unmatched. CDR3 DNA: TGTGCCAGCAGTGACCTCGGACTAGCGGGGGAAGTCGGCGAGCAGTACTTC. Encoded protein: CASSDLGLAGEVGEQYF.

Comment on this clonotype: Found in a library prepared for alpha chains, this beta chain is an off-target read, and its abundance has little meaning. The J gene is TRBJ2-1, the V gene TRBV20-1; 9 bases agree with TRBD1. Unmatched junction bases numbered 5, after V lost 5 bases and J lost 9 bases. Germline CDR1 is DFQATT and CDR2 is SNEGSKA (reference sequence). The length of the CDR3 is 12 residues. CDR3 sequence (DNA): TGCAGTGCTGGACAGGGGCGGGGTGAGCAGTTCTTC. Protein: CSAGQGRGEQFF.

This clonotype is labeled medium-sized. As an off-target read in a library built for alpha chains, this beta chain has a frequency of little significance. The V call is TRBV27, the J call TRBJ2-3; the D is unclear. The CDR3 runs to 14 residues. V was shortened by 2 bases and J by 4 bases, with 10 bases between the two germline ends. Germline CDR1 and CDR2: MNHEY and SMNVEV (reference sequence). The CDR3 coding sequence is TGTGCCAGCAGTTTACGCAGTGCTCCAGATACGCAGTATTTT. Its translation is CASSLRSAPDTQYF.

Only a few counts were recorded for this clonotype. Found in a library prepared for alpha chains, this beta chain is an off-target read, and its abundance has little meaning. The V and J genes are TRBV29-1 and TRBJ2-5, with D hard to call. Germline V CDR1 and CDR2: SQVTM, ANQGSEA. V shed 1 base and J shed 4 bases, with 7 bases lying between them. This CDR3 has 12 residues. CDR3 sequence: CSVEGLGETQYF. The CDR3 DNA sequence: TGCAGCGTTGAAGGGTTGGGAGAGACCCAGTACTTC. The entire variable domain, with the rest obtained from reference TRBV29-1 and TRBJ2-5, is as follows: SAVISQKPSRDICQRGTSLTIQCQVDSQVTMMFWYRQQPGQSLTLIATANQGSEATYESGFVIDKFPISRPNLTFSTLTVSNMSPEDSSIYLCSVEGLGETQYFGPGTRLLVL.